One and the same sample provided the 2 T cell receptor beta chains below, sequenced in a study of OX40 agonist ivuxolimab in advanced cancers. Some clones are missing from TCRdb's copy, which holds only in-frame ones; the method was immunoSEQ multiplex PCR. Of 55,000 to 65,000 clones listed, about 85% are singletons. The sequencing used CD4+ or CD8+ T cells sorted from blood, collected in a trial of the OX40 agonist ivuxolimab. Every receptor here comes from an adult with an advanced solid tumor such as melanoma, head and neck, liver or kidney cancer.

The V call is TRBV7-2, the J call TRBJ2-1, with no clear D. Germline assignment: CDR1 SGHTA and CDR2 FQGNSA. The CDR3 has 13 residues. Between the trimmed V and J ends, which lost 2 bases and 6 bases, there was a span of 8 bases. In DNA, the CDR3 is TGTGCCAGCAGCTTAAGTTCGGTCAATGAGCAGTTCTTC. It codes for CASSLSSVNEQFF. The full variable domain, completed using reference TRBV7-2 and TRBJ2-1, is GAGVSQSPSNKVTEKGKDVELRCDPISGHTALYWYRQSLGQGLEFLIYFQGNSAPDKSGLPSDRFSAERTGGSVSTLTIQRTQQEDSAVYLCASSLSSVNEQFFGPGTRLTVL.

V gene TRBV7-2 combines with J gene TRBJ2-1; 11 bases agree with TRBD2. Trimming at V came to 3 bases and at J to 4 bases, leaving 14 bases not matched to a gene. The CDR3 totals 19 residues. Looked up from germline, CDR1 is SGHTA and CDR2 is FQGNSA. The CDR3 DNA is TGTGCCAGCAGCTTGCGGCCCACCATAGGGACTAGCGGTTACAATGAGCAGTTCTTC. It translates to CASSLRPTIGTSGYNEQFF.